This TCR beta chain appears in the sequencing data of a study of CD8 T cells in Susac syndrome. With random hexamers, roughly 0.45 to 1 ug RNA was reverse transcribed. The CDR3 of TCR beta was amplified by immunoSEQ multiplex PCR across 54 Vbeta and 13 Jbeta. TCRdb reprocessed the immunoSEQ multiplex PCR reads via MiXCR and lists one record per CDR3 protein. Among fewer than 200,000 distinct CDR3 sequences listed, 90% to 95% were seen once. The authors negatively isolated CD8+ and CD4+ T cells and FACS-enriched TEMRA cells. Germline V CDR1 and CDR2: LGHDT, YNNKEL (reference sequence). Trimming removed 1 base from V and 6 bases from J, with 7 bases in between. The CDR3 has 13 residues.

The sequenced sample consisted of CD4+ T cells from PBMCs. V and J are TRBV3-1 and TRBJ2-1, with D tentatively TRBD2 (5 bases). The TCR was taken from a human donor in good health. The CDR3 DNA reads TGTGCCAGCAGCCAAGGGACTTCCAATGAGCAGTTCTTC. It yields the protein CASSQGTSNEQFF.